This T cell receptor (beta chain) was retrieved from a study of cytomegalovirus exposure and HLA in healthy donors. Whole-study findings and limits: As was reported, the classifier diagnosed cytomegalovirus status with high specificity and sensitivity. With further analysis later on, most CMV-associated TCR beta chains appeared HLA-restricted.

PCR amplification relied on 60 Vbeta primers (plus 13 Jbeta primers). This table comes from immunoSEQ multiplex PCR, and its TCRdb copy is limited to in-frame clones, with some not included. The table has approximately 140,000 clones, around 80% seen once. Details on this clone: As yet, its antigen is unknown.

This TCR came from a man in his late teens or twenties in good health and CMV-seropositive. The sequenced sample was PBMCs.

The CDR3 DNA is TGTGCCATCGGGGGAAGGAATAGCAATCAGCCCCAGCATTTT. Protein: CAIGGRNSNQPQHF. V usage is TRBV28 and J usage is TRBJ1-5, with D perhaps matching TRBD1 (5 bases). The germline V gene has CDR1 MDHEN and CDR2 SYDVKM. The CDR3 spans 14 residues. The V end was cut by 10 bases, the J end by 0 bases, with 13 bases between.